This TCR beta chain was profiled in a study of a mutant IDH1 vaccine in newly diagnosed glioma. Study-wide background: Most patients had received both radiotherapy and temozolomide, the prior options being radiotherapy, temozolomide, or both. Overall study results and limits: Induction of immune responses by the vaccine occurred in 93.3% of patients.

A remark on this clone: The antigen is undetermined.

CDR1 and CDR2 from the germline V gene are SGHNT and YYREEE (reference sequence). Germline trimming cut 3 bases from V and 5 bases from J; bases unmatched to any gene: 9. The CDR3 runs 15 residues. Data came from immunoSEQ multiplex PCR; TCRdb stores just in-frame clones and leaves some out. This table holds some 70,000 clones, approximately 85% found once. Noted time point: baseline, week 1 (first vaccination visit). Indicated treatment: pre-vaccination baseline after standard-of-care therapy. The study enrolled donors with new WHO grade 3 or 4 IDH1-mutant, ATRX-lost astrocytomas. The sample in question was PBMCs, obtained from a glioma patient treated with radiotherapy, temozolomide or both. The chain couples TRBV5-4 to TRBJ2-3, with 7 positions matching TRBD2. The source is a man aged 50-60 years with glioma. CDR3 bases: TGTGCCAGCAGCTCATCGTCCCGCGGGGGAGATACGCAGTATTTT. Translation gives CASSSSSRGGDTQYF.